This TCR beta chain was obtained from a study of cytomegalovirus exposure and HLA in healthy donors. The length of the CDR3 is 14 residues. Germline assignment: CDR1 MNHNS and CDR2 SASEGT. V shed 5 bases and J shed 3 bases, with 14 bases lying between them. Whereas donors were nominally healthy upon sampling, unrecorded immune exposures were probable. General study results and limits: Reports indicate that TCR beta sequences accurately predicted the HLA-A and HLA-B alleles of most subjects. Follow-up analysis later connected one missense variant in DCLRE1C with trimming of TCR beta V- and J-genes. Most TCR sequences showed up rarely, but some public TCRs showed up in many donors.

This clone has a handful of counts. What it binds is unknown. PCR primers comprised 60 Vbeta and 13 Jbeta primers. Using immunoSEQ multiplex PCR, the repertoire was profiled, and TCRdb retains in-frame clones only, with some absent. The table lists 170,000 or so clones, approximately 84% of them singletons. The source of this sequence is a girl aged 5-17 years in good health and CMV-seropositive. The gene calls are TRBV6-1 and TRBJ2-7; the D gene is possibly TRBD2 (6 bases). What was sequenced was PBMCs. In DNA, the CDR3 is TGTGCCAGCAGTCCTCCGGGACTGCTCTACGAGCAGTACTTC. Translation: CASSPPGLLYEQYF.